The T cell receptor beta chain described here comes from a study of blood T cell repertoires in COVID-19. Assay: immunoSEQ multiplex PCR; the TCRdb copy retains only in-frame clones and omits some. The data hold about 240,000 clones, with roughly 80% observed a single time. The germline CDR1 and CDR2 sequences are MNHNY and SVGAGI (reference sequence). CDR3 length equals 13 residues. The V segment lost 5 bases and the J segment 3 bases; nucleotides outside the gene matches: 2. The source is a woman aged 55-69 years with active or convalescent COVID-19. The chain recombines TRBV6-6 with TRBJ1-2; 8 positions agree with TRBD1. The source material was peripheral blood. CDR3 sequence: CASSQTGDYGYTF. The CDR3 region has the DNA TGTGCCAGCAGTCAGACAGGGGACTATGGCTACACCTTC.